The 15 T cell receptor beta chains presented below share a single source sample, sequenced in a study of identical twins. TCRdb passed the 5' RACE reads through MiXCR, listing each CDR3 protein once. The sample contains hundreds of thousands of distinct CDR3 sequences, over 8.5% of which appear only once. The sample also formed part of further work on yellow fever vaccine responses in identical twins.

The source material was PBMCs. These receptors originate from a woman between 18 and 30 years old in good health.

The CDR3 is CASSQDPGTYGYTF. CDR3 coding DNA: TGCGCCAGCAGCCAAGATCCGGGGACCTATGGCTACACCTTC. The chain joins TRBV4-1 to TRBJ1-2; tentative D call: TRBD1 (5 bases). Trimming pared 0 bases from V and 4 bases from J, leaving 9 bases between. CDR3 size: 14 residues. Germline V gene sequence: CDR1 MGHRA, CDR2 YSYEKL.

This rearrangement joins TRBV11-2 to TRBJ1-1; possibly TRBD1 for D (5 bases). The CDR3 is made up of 16 amino acids. V was clipped by 4 bases and J by 1 base, with 16 bases between them. The germline gives CDR1 SGHAT, CDR2 FQNNGV. The CDR3 nucleotides read TGTGCCAGCAGCTCGCGCCCCGGGACGGCGAACACTGAAGCTTTCTTT. Residues: CASSSRPGTANTEAFF.

This clonotype has more than one count but fewer than ten. The gene calls are TRBV20-1 and TRBJ2-3, with a tentative D call TRBD2 (6 bases). The V end lost 0 bases, the J end lost 7 bases, and 11 bases lay between the germline ends. Germline V gene data show CDR1 as DFQATT and CDR2 as SNEGSKA (reference sequence). The CDR3 contains 13 residues. The CDR3 sequence: CSARDGGSNTQYF. The CDR3 coding sequence is TGCAGTGCTAGAGATGGGGGGTCGAATACGCAGTATTTT.

CDR3 residues: CASSITGTGGYEQYF. The CDR3 nucleotides read TGTGCCAGCAGCATCACCGGGACAGGTGGATACGAGCAGTACTTC. The chain links TRBV7-2 to TRBJ2-7; 8 positions agree with TRBD1. Germline lookup yields CDR1 SGHTA and CDR2 FQGNSA. Germline trimming cut 5 bases from V and 4 bases from J; bases unmatched to any gene: 10. This CDR3 is built from 15 residues.

This clonotype was observed a handful of times. The rearrangement joins TRBV27 to TRBJ2-7, with D unclear. The CDR3 has 12 residues. CDR1 is MNHEY and CDR2 is SMNVEV in the germline V gene (reference sequence). Between the trimmed V and J ends, which lost 8 bases and 6 bases, there was a span of 14 bases. In DNA, the CDR3 is TGTGCCAGCCTTATCCCGGGTGGCGAGCAGTACTTC. Encoded protein: CASLIPGGEQYF.

This clonotype was seen many times. This chain uses TRBV12-3 or TRBV12-4 with TRBJ2-1, with 9 bases matching TRBD1. The junction had 7 bases not matched to a gene; V was cut back by 6 bases and J by 4 bases. The CDR3 extends over 15 amino acids. The CDR3 spells CASRTGQGSYNEQFF. DNA for the CDR3: TGTGCCAGCAGAACGGGACAGGGCTCTTACAATGAGCAGTTCTTC.

There are a few counts of this clonotype. V and J are TRBV11-2 and TRBJ2-3, with 10 positions matching TRBD2. The CDR3 runs 16 residues. Looked up from germline, CDR1 is SGHAT and CDR2 is FQNNGV. V dropped 1 base and J dropped 4; count of bases not matched to a gene: 5. The CDR3 here is CASSLVRTSGPDTQYF. In nucleotides, the CDR3 is TGTGCCAGCAGCTTAGTCCGGACTAGCGGACCAGATACGCAGTATTTT.

This clonotype was counted between two and nine times. The chain couples TRBV15 to TRBJ1-5; D is undetermined. This CDR3 comprises 15 residues. Germline CDR1 is LNHNV and CDR2 is YYDKDF (reference sequence). V shed 0 bases and J shed 7 bases, with 13 bases lying between them. The CDR3 nucleotides read TGTGCCACCAGCAGAGATCGGCCCGGGTTGCAGCCCCAGCATTTT. Translation: CATSRDRPGLQPQHF.

The CDR3 sequence: CASRQGAGNEQFF. CDR3 in DNA: TGTGCCAGCAGACAGGGGGCTGGCAATGAGCAGTTCTTC. The V gene is TRBV7-2, the J gene TRBJ2-1, with 9 nucleotides matching TRBD1. This CDR3 comprises 13 residues. Germline CDR1 reads SGHTA; CDR2 reads FQGNSA. V lost 6 bases, J lost 6 bases, and 3 bases stayed unmatched.

The sample holds many counts of this clonotype. V gene TRBV5-1 combines with J gene TRBJ2-2; D is ambiguous. The CDR3 has 14 residues. Germline lookup yields CDR1 SGHRS and CDR2 YFSETQ. Trimming stripped 0 bases from V and 4 bases from J, with 7 bases between. The CDR3 sequence: CASSLDLGTGELFF. In DNA, the CDR3 is TGCGCCAGCAGCTTGGATTTAGGCACCGGGGAGCTGTTTTTT.

Worth noting for this clonotype: The junction differs from germline at one of its ends, possibly a read error. The V and J genes are TRBV5-5 and TRBJ2-2; no firm D call. CDR1 and CDR2 from the germline V gene are SGHKS and YYEKEE (reference sequence). The CDR3 runs 14 residues. The CDR3 DNA is TGTGCCAGCAGCTTGGGGTTCAACACCTGGGAGCTGTTTTTT. Amino acid sequence: CASSLGFNTWELFF.

V gene TRBV12-3 or TRBV12-4 combines with J gene TRBJ2-2; 9 nucleotides match TRBD2. Unmatched junction bases numbered 2, after V lost 2 bases and J lost 4 bases. The CDR3 contains 15 residues. The chain's CDR3 is CASSLTAGGTGELFF. The DNA for the CDR3 is TGTGCCAGCAGTTTAACAGCGGGGGGCACCGGGGAGCTGTTTTTT.

The table lists this clonotype with a few counts. V and J are TRBV3-1 and TRBJ2-1, with 7 positions matching TRBD2. This CDR3 contains 17 residues. From germline, CDR1 is LGHDT and CDR2 YNNKEL (reference sequence). V shed 1 base and J 4 bases; nucleotides not matched to a gene: 10. The CDR3 nucleotides are TGTGCCAGCAGCCAAGTAGGGACTACCTACCTATACAATGAGCAGTTCTTC. Protein: CASSQVGTTYLYNEQFF.

In this sample, this clonotype turned up a few times. This rearrangement joins TRBV7-9 to TRBJ2-3; D perhaps matches TRBD2 (5 bases). Germline V lookup: CDR1 SEHNR, CDR2 FQNEAQ (reference sequence). The CDR3 is made up of 14 amino acids. V was shortened by 11 bases and J by 0 bases, with 15 bases between the two germline ends. CDR3 loop: CALKSGPSTDTQYF. CDR3 in DNA: TGTGCCCTCAAAAGCGGACCTAGCACAGATACGCAGTATTTT.

This clonotype was counted at least ten times. The chain carries TRBV12-3 or TRBV12-4 and TRBJ2-5, with 7 bases fitting TRBD1. V was pared by 5 bases and J by 1 base, with 4 bases of the junction left unmatched. CDR3 size: 14 residues. The CDR3 coding sequence is TGTGCCAGCAGTCCCGGGACAGCCCAAGAGACCCAGTACTTC. Residues: CASSPGTAQETQYF.